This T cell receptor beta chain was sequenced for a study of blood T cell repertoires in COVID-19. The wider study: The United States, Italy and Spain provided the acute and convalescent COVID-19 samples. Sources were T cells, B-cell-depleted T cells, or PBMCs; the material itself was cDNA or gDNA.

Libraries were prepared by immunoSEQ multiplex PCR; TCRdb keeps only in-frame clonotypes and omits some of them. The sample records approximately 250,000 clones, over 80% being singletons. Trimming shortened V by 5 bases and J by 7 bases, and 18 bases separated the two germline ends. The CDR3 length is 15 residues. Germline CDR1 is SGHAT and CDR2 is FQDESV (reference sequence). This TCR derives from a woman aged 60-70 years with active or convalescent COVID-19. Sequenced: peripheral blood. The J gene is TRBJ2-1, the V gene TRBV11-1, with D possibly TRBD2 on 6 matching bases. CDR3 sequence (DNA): TGTGCCAGCAGCCCGACCCGACTAAGCGGGAATGAGCAGTTCTTC. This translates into CASSPTRLSGNEQFF.